The 10 T cell receptor beta chains below were found in one sample sequenced in a study of OX40 agonist ivuxolimab in advanced cancers. Using immunoSEQ multiplex PCR, the repertoire was profiled, and TCRdb retains in-frame clones only, with some absent. The data contain around 65,000 clones, about 91% of them singletons. Here the sequenced sample was CD4+ or CD8+ T cells sorted from blood, taken in a trial of the OX40 agonist ivuxolimab. The origin of the receptors is an adult with an advanced solid tumor such as melanoma, head and neck, liver or kidney cancer.

The chain carries TRBV14 and TRBJ1-2; D is undetermined. The CDR3 consists of 14 residues. The V gene's germline CDR1 is SGHDN and CDR2 FVKESK. The V end was cut by 2 bases, the J end by 5 bases, with 12 bases between. The CDR3 spells CASSQSGRIYGYTF. For the CDR3, the DNA is TGTGCCAGCAGCCAATCAGGAAGGATTTATGGCTACACCTTC. The whole variable domain, remainder taken from reference TRBV14 and TRBJ1-2, is EAGVTQFPSHSVIEKGQTVTLRCDPISGHDNLYWYRRVMGKEIKFLLHFVKESKQDESGMPNNRFLAERTGGTYSTLKVQPAELEDSGVYFCASSQSGRIYGYTFGSGTRLTVV.

V usage is TRBV5-1 and J usage is TRBJ2-1, with D possibly matching TRBD2 (5 bases). The V gene's germline CDR1 is SGHRS and CDR2 YFSETQ. Between the trimmed V and J ends, which lost 0 bases and 1 base, there was a span of 14 bases. The length of the CDR3 is 17 residues. CDR3 protein: CASSLALASSSYNEQFF. CDR3 DNA: TGCGCCAGCAGCTTGGCCCTAGCCAGTTCATCCTACAATGAGCAGTTCTTC.

This chain uses TRBV27 with TRBJ1-6; tentatively, D is TRBD1 (5 bases). Germline V lookup: CDR1 MNHEY, CDR2 SMNVEV (reference sequence). V was clipped by 9 bases and J by 8 bases, with 20 bases between them. The CDR3 totals 15 residues. CDR3: CASTEGIRSDSPLHF. In DNA form, the CDR3 reads TGTGCCAGTACTGAGGGGATAAGGAGCGATTCACCCCTCCACTTT.

This CDR3 is CASSLVAAFYGYTF. The CDR3 coding sequence is TGTGCCAGCAGCTTGGTGGCTGCCTTTTATGGCTACACCTTC. This chain links TRBV7-2 with TRBJ1-2; no clear D gene. V was pared by 3 bases and J by 5 bases, with 13 bases between. The CDR3 extends over 14 amino acids. Germline-derived CDR1 and CDR2 are SGHTA and FQGNSA.

The gene calls are TRBV5-1 and TRBJ2-7; D ambiguous. The CDR3 is 14 amino acids. In germline, CDR1 is SGHRS, CDR2 YFSETQ. Between the trimmed V and J ends, which lost 2 bases and 3 bases, there was a span of 12 bases. In DNA form, the CDR3 reads TGCGCCAGCAGCTTTATCGGACCTAACTACGAGCAGTACTTC. Amino acid sequence: CASSFIGPNYEQYF.

The CDR3 region has the DNA TGTGCCACCAGCGCCGGGACAGGGATTCAGCCCCAGCATTTT. Protein: CATSAGTGIQPQHF. This chain links TRBV15 with TRBJ1-5; 9 bases align to TRBD1. The CDR3 length is 14 residues. V lost 5 bases, J lost 6 bases, and 5 bases stayed unmatched. CDR1 is LNHNV and CDR2 is YYDKDF in the germline V gene (reference sequence).

J is TRBJ2-7 and V is TRBV4-1, with 10 bases identical to TRBD2. Germline V CDR1 and CDR2: MGHRA, YSYEKL. The CDR3 runs 15 residues. V trimming: 6 bases; J trimming: 5 bases; junction bases outside the gene matches: 10. CDR3 nucleotide sequence: TGCGCCAGCAGGCCCTCAGCGGGGGGGCCTGACGAGCAGTACTTC. It is translated as CASRPSAGGPDEQYF.

The chain links TRBV11-2 to TRBJ1-2, with TRBD1 identical over 7 bases. The CDR3 totals 14 residues. The germline CDR1 and CDR2 sequences are SGHAT and FQNNGV. Trimming took 2 bases from V and 5 from J; bases not matched to a gene: 5. CDR3 bases: TGTGCCAGCAGCTTAAAGGGACAGCGGTATGGCTACACCTTC. It yields the protein CASSLKGQRYGYTF.

The rearrangement links TRBV2 to TRBJ2-1; D gene uncertain. CDR1 is SNHLY and CDR2 is FYNNEI in the germline V gene. Trimming took 4 bases from V and 6 from J, leaving 10 bases between them. The CDR3 is made up of 13 amino acids. The chain's CDR3 is CASSAGSSNEQFF. The CDR3 DNA is TGTGCCAGCAGTGCAGGTAGCAGCAATGAGCAGTTCTTC.

This sequence joins TRBV4-3 and TRBJ1-4; D is perhaps TRBD1 (5 bases). V was clipped by 0 bases and J by 0 bases, with 20 bases between them. This CDR3 comprises 20 residues. Germline V lookup: CDR1 LGHNA, CDR2 YSLEER. CDR3 DNA sequence: TGCGCCAGCAGCCAAGAAACATTAGGGGTACTTGGGGCAACTAATGAAAAACTGTTTTTT. This sequence encodes CASSQETLGVLGATNEKLFF.